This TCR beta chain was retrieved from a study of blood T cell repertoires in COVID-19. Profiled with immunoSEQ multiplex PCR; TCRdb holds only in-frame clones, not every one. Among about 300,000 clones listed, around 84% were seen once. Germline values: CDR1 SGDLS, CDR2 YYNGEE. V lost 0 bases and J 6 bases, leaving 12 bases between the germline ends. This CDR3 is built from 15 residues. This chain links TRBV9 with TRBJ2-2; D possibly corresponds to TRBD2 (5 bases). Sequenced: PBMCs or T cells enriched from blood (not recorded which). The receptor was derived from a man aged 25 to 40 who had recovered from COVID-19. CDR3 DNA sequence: TGTGCCAGCAGCGTAGAACTAGTGTCGGCCGGGGAGCTGTTTTTT. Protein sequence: CASSVELVSAGELFF.